Shown below are 19 T cell receptor beta chains from a single sample sequenced in a study of T cells in Graves' hyperthyroidism and ophthalmopathy. From RNA transcripts, TCR beta CDR3 regions were amplified. Initially, a first-round RT-PCR of the TCR CDR3 employed the HTBI primer set. TCRdb re-analysed the multiplex PCR reads in MiXCR, keeping a single row per CDR3 protein. The sample holds around 660,000 distinct CDR3 sequences, roughly 46% seen once. Sequenced sample: peripheral blood or thyroid tissue (not recorded which). The source is an adult man with Graves' disease, either hyperthyroidism or ophthalmopathy (not recorded which).

This clonotype occurred a few times. The rearrangement uses TRBV7-2 and TRBJ1-1, with D possibly matching TRBD1 (6 bases). Germline CDR1 SGHTA, CDR2 FQGNSA. This CDR3 has 17 residues. V lost 5 bases and J 2 bases, leaving 21 bases between the germline ends. This CDR3 is CASSPSAWTATNTEAFF. Written as DNA, the CDR3 is TGTGCCAGCAGCCCATCAGCCTGGACAGCAACTAACACTGAAGCTTTCTTT.

To note about this clonotype: The CDR3 end shows no conserved phenylalanine or tryptophan, and so a read error is likely. No DNA is shown, since the ends of the CDR3 on it are uncertain; the CDR3 is the one TCRdb lists. V is TRBV7-9 and J is TRBJ2-7; TRBD1, the D gene given by the table, was not confirmed from the DNA. The CDR3 numbers 11 amino acids, ends counted. CDR1 is SEHNR, CDR2 FQNEAQ, per germline (reference sequence). The CDR3 sequence: CASSWRQGADT.

The genes are TRBV5-3 and TRBJ2-7; perhaps TRBD1 as D (6 bases). TRBV5-3 is classed as an ORF, of uncertain function. V was pared by 9 bases and J by 11 bases, with 12 bases between. The CDR3 length is 9 residues. The CDR3 bases are TGTGCCACAAAACCAGGGGAGTACTTC. Its protein is CATKPGEYF.

This clonotype was detected many times. The chain is built from TRBV5-1 and TRBJ1-1; D is undetermined. CDR1 is SGHRS and CDR2 is YFSETQ in the germline V gene. This CDR3 spans 14 amino acids. Trimming cost V 0 bases and J 0 bases, with 6 bases left between them. This CDR3 reads CASSLGTMNTEAFF. The CDR3 DNA is TGCGCCAGCAGCTTGGGCACTATGAACACTGAAGCTTTCTTT.

The chain uses TRBV9 and TRBJ1-2; possibly TRBD1 for D (6 bases). The V and J ends lost 3 bases and 4 bases respectively, with 16 bases between them. The CDR3 is 15 residues long. Per the germline V gene, CDR1 is SGDLS and CDR2 is YYNGEE. CDR3 sequence reads: CASSAGGGQRYGYTF. DNA for the CDR3: TGTGCCAGCAGCGCTGGGGGGGGGCAACGCTATGGCTACACCTTC.

This clonotype was observed many times. CDR3 sequence reads: CSVGTRSLGEQYF. The CDR3 coding sequence is TGCAGCGTGGGGACAAGATCTTTGGGCGAGCAGTACTTC. The chain carries TRBV29-1 and TRBJ2-7, with D perhaps TRBD1 (6 bases). The CDR3 sequence is 13 residues long. Trimming removed 6 bases at V and 6 bases at J, with 18 bases between. The germline V gene encodes CDR1 SQVTM and CDR2 ANQGSEA.

This clonotype has just a few counts. The V gene is TRBV7-9, the J gene TRBJ1-6; D might be TRBD1 (5 bases). The length of the CDR3 is 15 residues. V was trimmed by 4 bases and J by 3 bases, leaving 10 bases between them. CDR1 and CDR2 from the germline V gene are SEHNR and FQNEAQ (reference sequence). The CDR3 DNA reads as TGTGCCAGCAGCTCACAGGCACTCTATAATTCACCCCTCCACTTT. Amino acids: CASSSQALYNSPLHF.

This clonotype was counted a single time. The V call is TRBV24-1, the J call TRBJ2-5; D tentatively fits TRBD1 or TRBD2 (5 bases each). The CDR3 length is 16 residues. The germline V and J ends were trimmed by 0 bases and 7 bases, with 17 bases remaining between them. Looked up from germline, CDR1 is KGHDR and CDR2 is SFDVKD. CDR3 nucleotides: TGTGCCACCAGTGATTTGAGAGGGGCGACAACGGGGACCCAGTACTTC. It specifies CATSDLRGATTGTQYF.

The chain is built from TRBV7-2 and TRBJ2-5, with 12 bases identical to TRBD2. Germline values: CDR1 SGHTA, CDR2 FQGNSA. Trimming at V came to 6 bases and at J to 4 bases, leaving 6 bases not matched to a gene. This CDR3 spans 15 amino acids. The DNA of the CDR3 is TGTGCCAGCAGGCGACTAGCGGGAGTGGCAGAGACCCAGTACTTC. Amino acids: CASRRLAGVAETQYF.

The CDR3 is CATSTEGAKGTQYF. In DNA, the CDR3 is TGTGCCACCTCGACCGAGGGTGCGAAAGGGACCCAGTACTTC. This chain joins TRBV15 and TRBJ2-5; TRBD2 is a possible D gene (5 bases). The CDR3 has 14 amino acids. Germline V CDR1 and CDR2: LNHNV, YYDKDF (reference sequence). V was cut by 8 bases and J by 7 bases, with 20 bases left in between. The full variable domain, completed using reference TRBV15 and TRBJ2-5, is DAMVIQNPRYQVTQFGKPVTLSCSQTLNHNVMYWYQQKSSQAPKLLFHYYDKDFNNEADTPDNFQSRRPNTSFCFLDIRSPGLGDTAMYLCATSTEGAKGTQYFGPGTRLLVL.

In its sample, this clonotype was seen many times. The chain recombines TRBV9 with TRBJ2-7; 8 nucleotides align to TRBD2. V lost 0 bases to trimming and J lost 2 bases; unmatched junction nucleotides: 10. The germline V gene encodes CDR1 SGDLS and CDR2 YYNGEE. This CDR3 region has 17 residues. The CDR3 loop reads CASSVGRGGPYAYEQYF. In DNA, the CDR3 is TGTGCCAGCAGCGTAGGGCGCGGGGGGCCCTATGCCTACGAGCAGTACTTC.

The rearrangement links TRBV15 to TRBJ2-6, with 9 bases fitting TRBD1. V shed 5 bases and J 2 bases; nucleotides not matched to a gene: 4. This CDR3 spans 16 amino acids. In germline, CDR1 is LNHNV, CDR2 YYDKDF (reference sequence). In DNA form, the CDR3 reads TGTGCCACCAGCGAAGACAGGGGGACTGGGGCCAACGTCCTGACTTTC. Translating it yields CATSEDRGTGANVLTF.

A remark on this clonotype: Since a much larger clone is just one base distant, this may be a read error. The V call is TRBV2, the J call TRBJ2-7; TRBD1 agrees at 7 bases. This CDR3 is 13 amino acids long. Looked up from germline, CDR1 is SNHLY and CDR2 is FYNNEI. J was trimmed by 2 bases and V by 11 bases; bases with no gene match: 9. CDR3 protein: CAALDRDTYEQYF. The CDR3 nucleotides read TGTGCCGCCCTAGACAGGGATACCTACGAGCAGTACTTC.

The CDR3 here is CATSSFTGEETQYF. CDR3 bases: TGTGCCACCAGCAGCTTTACAGGGGAGGAGACCCAGTACTTC. V usage is TRBV15 and J usage is TRBJ2-5, with TRBD1 identical over 7 bases. The CDR3 has 14 amino acids. Unmatched junction bases numbered 6, after V lost 3 bases and J lost 5 bases. Looked up from germline, CDR1 is LNHNV and CDR2 is YYDKDF (reference sequence). The full variable domain, its missing parts supplied by reference TRBV15 and TRBJ2-5, is DAMVIQNPRYQVTQFGKPVTLSCSQTLNHNVMYWYQQKSSQAPKLLFHYYDKDFNNEADTPDNFQSRRPNTSFCFLDIRSPGLGDTAMYLCATSSFTGEETQYFGPGTRLLVL.

This clonotype was picked up a small number of times. This chain uses TRBV7-9 with TRBJ2-5; D remains unclear. V lost 1 base, J lost 3 bases, and 6 bases lay in between. The CDR3 contains 13 residues. Germline-derived CDR1 and CDR2 are SEHNR and FQNEAQ (reference sequence). The CDR3 spells CASSLDLKETQYF. CDR3 nucleotide sequence: TGTGCCAGCAGCTTAGATCTGAAAGAGACCCAGTACTTC.

This clonotype came up many times. The gene calls are TRBV29-1 and TRBJ1-2; the D gene is possibly TRBD1 (5 bases). Germline V gives CDR1 SQVTM, CDR2 ANQGSEA. The V end lost 3 bases, the J end lost 4 bases, and 12 bases lay between the germline ends. The length of the CDR3 is 13 residues. CDR3 nucleotide sequence: TGCAGCGTTGACCGGGGGGACTTCTATGGCTACACCTTC. Translated, it gives CSVDRGDFYGYTF.

This chain joins TRBV7-2 and TRBJ1-1; tentative D call: TRBD1 (6 bases). This CDR3 contains 15 residues. The V and J ends lost 7 bases and 2 bases respectively, with 17 bases between them. CDR1 SGHTA and CDR2 FQGNSA come from the germline V gene. The CDR3 region has the DNA TGTGCCAGCAAACATATCAGGGGAGGCAACACTGAAGCTTTCTTT. It is translated as CASKHIRGGNTEAFF.

V is TRBV20-1 and J is TRBJ2-7, with 8 nucleotides matching TRBD2. The junction had 8 bases not matched to a gene; V was cut back by 3 bases and J by 4 bases. This CDR3 region has 14 residues. Germline V gene data show CDR1 as DFQATT and CDR2 as SNEGSKA (reference sequence). DNA of the CDR3: TGCAGTGCTAGCCTTAGCGGGGCGTTGTACGAGCAGTACTTC. Amino acids: CSASLSGALYEQYF.

A word on this clonotype: One end of the junction is discordant with germline, which a read error may explain. V and J are TRBV25-1 and TRBJ2-2, with D perhaps TRBD2 (5 bases). Germline values: CDR1 MGHDK, CDR2 SYGVNS. The CDR3 extends over 14 amino acids. CDR3 in DNA: TGCAGTGCCCGAGAGGGTGGGAACACCGGGGAGCTGTTTTTT. This sequence encodes CSAREGGNTGELFF.